Listed here are 27 T cell receptor beta chains from one sample, sequenced in a study of cytomegalovirus exposure and HLA in healthy donors. TCRdb's table, derived via immunoSEQ multiplex PCR, lists solely in-frame clones and lacks some. Of 55,000 to 75,000 clones in the sample, about 94% were seen once. Sequenced: PBMCs. The source of these receptors is a man between 18 and 35 years old in good health and CMV-seropositive.

V is TRBV5-1 and J is TRBJ2-1; 9 bases line up with TRBD2. Germline CDR1 is SGHRS and CDR2 is YFSETQ. V gave up 4 bases and J gave up 6 bases; unmatched junction bases: 5. This CDR3 comprises 14 residues. CDR3 coding DNA: TGCGCCAGCAGCCAAGGACTAGCGCCCAATGAGCAGTTCTTC. Its protein product is CASSQGLAPNEQFF.

The rearrangement uses TRBV11-2 and TRBJ2-5; a weak D match, TRBD1 (6 bases). Germline V gene lookup returns CDR1 SGHAT and CDR2 FQNNGV. CDR3 length: 14 amino acids. V shed 5 bases and J shed 5 bases, with 15 bases lying between them. Here the CDR3 reads CASSPQGFRETQYF. CDR3 nucleotide sequence: TGTGCCAGCAGCCCACAGGGATTTCGTGAGACCCAGTACTTC.

The count of this clone is one. The CDR3 DNA is TGTGCCAGTAGTACCCGGGTCGGGGAGACCCAGTACTTC. It translates to CASSTRVGETQYF. This chain links TRBV19 with TRBJ2-5, with D unclear. Trimming left V 4 bases short and J 5 bases short, with 11 bases between. Germline V gene lookup returns CDR1 LNHDA and CDR2 SQIVND (reference sequence). This CDR3 is built from 13 residues.

The genes are TRBV2 and TRBJ1-6; TRBD1 aligns across 7 bases. With 7 bases clipped from V and 8 bases from J, the junction kept 11 bases outside the gene matches. CDR3 length equals 15 residues. Germline V lookup: CDR1 SNHLY, CDR2 FYNNEI. The CDR3 bases are TGTGCCAGCATGAAGAGCACAGGGGACCATTCACCCCTCCACTTT. Protein sequence: CASMKSTGDHSPLHF.

In its sample, this clone was seen once. The chain uses TRBV7-9 and TRBJ2-1; 8 bases agree with TRBD2. CDR3 length equals 15 residues. Germline CDR1 SEHNR, CDR2 FQNEAQ (reference sequence). The junction had 9 bases not matched to a gene; V was cut back by 1 base and J by 10 bases. The CDR3 nucleotides are TGTGCCAGCAGCTTAGTTGGGGCGGGGGGAAAGGAGCAGTTCTTC. It encodes CASSLVGAGGKEQFF.

This clone was counted once. The rearrangement uses TRBV4-2 and TRBJ2-2, with 9 bases that match TRBD1. The CDR3 totals 17 residues. CDR1 LGHNA and CDR2 YNFKEQ come from the germline V gene. With 0 bases clipped from V and 8 bases from J, the junction kept 10 bases outside the gene matches. The CDR3 protein is CASSQDPPGQGTGELFF. In DNA, the CDR3 is TGTGCCAGCAGCCAAGATCCTCCGGGACAGGGCACGGGGGAGCTGTTTTTT.

The chain combines TRBV5-1 with TRBJ1-1, with 9 bases that match TRBD1. Losses at the gene ends were 4 bases for V and 3 bases for J; bases not matched to a gene: 1. This CDR3 is built from 13 residues. Germline V gene lookup returns CDR1 SGHRS and CDR2 YFSETQ. The CDR3 reads CASSGTGYTEAFF. DNA of the CDR3: TGCGCCAGCAGCGGGACAGGGTACACTGAAGCTTTCTTT.

This clone appeared a single time. The V gene is TRBV7-9, the J gene TRBJ1-4; D gene ambiguous. In germline, CDR1 is SEHNR, CDR2 FQNEAQ (reference sequence). This CDR3 region has 15 residues. V was trimmed by 0 bases and J by 8 bases, leaving 13 bases between them. The CDR3, as DNA: TGTGCCAGCAGCTTAGCGCGCGCCTCGGGGGAAAAACTGTTTTTT. Protein: CASSLARASGEKLFF.

This chain connects TRBV14 to TRBJ2-7; tentative D call: TRBD2 (5 bases). CDR3 length: 12 amino acids. V lost 6 bases, J lost 3 bases, and 9 bases lay in between. The germline gives CDR1 SGHDN, CDR2 FVKESK. The CDR3 nucleotides are TGTGCCAGCAGGGGGAGTGGCTACGAGCAGTACTTC. Protein product: CASRGSGYEQYF.

The J gene is TRBJ2-7, the V gene TRBV4-1; 7 nucleotides line up with TRBD1. Looked up from germline, CDR1 is MGHRA and CDR2 is YSYEKL. This CDR3 region has 15 residues. The V gene end was trimmed by 1 base and the J gene end by 3 bases; junction bases not matched to a gene: 6. The CDR3, as DNA: TGCGCCAGCAGCCAAGGGACAGGCCTATACTACGAGCAGTACTTC. Residues: CASSQGTGLYYEQYF.

This chain connects TRBV19 to TRBJ2-5; perhaps TRBD2 as D (5 bases). Germline V lookup: CDR1 LNHDA, CDR2 SQIVND (reference sequence). Trimming left V 4 bases short and J 4 bases short, with 10 bases between. This CDR3 spans 13 amino acids. CDR3 amino acids: CASSTSRGETQYF. The CDR3 nucleotides read TGTGCCAGTAGTACAAGTCGGGGAGAGACCCAGTACTTC.

The V call is TRBV10-3, the J call TRBJ1-4; D possibly corresponds to TRBD1 (5 bases). The germline CDR1 and CDR2 sequences are ENHRY and SYGVKD. V lost 9 bases to trimming and J lost 7 bases, with 18 bases between them. This CDR3 spans 14 amino acids. The CDR3 sequence: CAIRIGVGGEKLFF. In nucleotides, the CDR3 is TGTGCCATACGAATAGGGGTCGGGGGTGAAAAACTGTTTTTT.

The chain has TRBV4-1 and TRBJ2-1; D remains unclear. The V end lost 4 bases, the J end lost 0 bases, and 16 bases lay between the germline ends. This CDR3 is 17 amino acids long. The germline CDR1 and CDR2 sequences are MGHRA and YSYEKL. CDR3 in amino acids: CASSLPHTESSYNEQFF. The CDR3 DNA follows: TGCGCCAGCAGCCTACCCCATACAGAGAGCTCCTACAATGAGCAGTTCTTC.

The V and J genes are TRBV9 and TRBJ2-7; 10 nucleotides line up with TRBD2. CDR3 length: 14 residues. J was trimmed by 4 bases and V by 0 bases; bases with no gene match: 1. Germline loops: CDR1 SGDLS, CDR2 YYNGEE. The CDR3 sequence: CASSVGLAGYEQYF. The CDR3, as DNA: TGTGCCAGCAGCGTAGGACTAGCGGGTTACGAGCAGTACTTC.

V and J are TRBV11-2 and TRBJ1-2; tentative D call: TRBD1 (5 bases). Trimming removed 5 bases from V and 7 bases from J, with 14 bases in between. This CDR3 is built from 13 residues. Germline CDR1 reads SGHAT; CDR2 reads FQNNGV. CDR3 nucleotides: TGTGCCAGCAGCACCAGGGAATTTGCTGGCTACACCTTC. Amino acids: CASSTREFAGYTF.

CDR3 in amino acids: CATSSYEQYF. CDR3 nucleotides: TGTGCCACAAGTAGCTACGAGCAGTACTTC. V gene TRBV28 combines with J gene TRBJ2-7; no reliable D call. Trimming stripped 10 bases from V and 3 bases from J, with 7 bases between. CDR1 is MDHEN, CDR2 SYDVKM, per germline. CDR3 size: 10 residues.

J is TRBJ1-5 and V is TRBV5-6; 8 bases are a match to TRBD1. J gave up 7 bases and V 2 bases, and 5 bases lay outside the gene matches. From germline, CDR1 is SGHDT and CDR2 YYEEEE. There are 14 residues in the CDR3. CDR3 sequence reads: CASSFGQGGQPQHF. The DNA of the CDR3 is TGTGCCAGCAGCTTCGGACAGGGAGGGCAGCCCCAGCATTTT.

The chain couples TRBV6-4 to TRBJ2-3, with 8 positions matching TRBD2. The germline V gene encodes CDR1 MRHNA and CDR2 SNTAGT. V lost 0 bases to trimming and J lost 2 bases; unmatched junction nucleotides: 1. CDR3 length: 15 amino acids. The CDR3: CASSDSGGATDTQYF. The CDR3 DNA reads TGTGCCAGCAGTGACTCCGGGGGGGCCACAGATACGCAGTATTTT.

The chain joins TRBV4-1 to TRBJ2-3; D gene ambiguous. Germline CDR1 MGHRA, CDR2 YSYEKL. The CDR3 consists of 15 residues. V was clipped by 5 bases and J by 0 bases, with 12 bases between them. The DNA of the CDR3 is TGCGCCAGCAGCGAGCGTAGTCGGAGCACAGATACGCAGTATTTT. This gives the protein CASSERSRSTDTQYF.

The chain recombines TRBV9 with TRBJ1-1; tentatively, D is TRBD1 (6 bases). The V gene's germline CDR1 is SGDLS and CDR2 YYNGEE. This CDR3 comprises 14 residues. Deletions cut 6 bases from V and 3 bases from J, with 15 bases between. CDR3 coding DNA: TGTGCCAGCACCCTGGGGGGGCGAGACACTGAAGCTTTCTTT. Translated: CASTLGGRDTEAFF.

The genes are TRBV7-8 and TRBJ1-5; 8 nucleotides align to TRBD1. The V and J ends lost 5 bases and 0 bases, in that order; junction bases with no gene match: 12. Germline V gene lookup returns CDR1 SGHVS and CDR2 FQNEAQ. The CDR3 is made up of 18 amino acids. In nucleotides, the CDR3 is TGTGCCAGCAGCCCGGGGACAGGTTCAGGTTATAGCAATCAGCCCCAGCATTTT. Translated: CASSPGTGSGYSNQPQHF.

The chain combines TRBV10-3 with TRBJ1-1, with TRBD1 as a possible D gene (6 bases). This CDR3 region has 13 residues. Per the germline V gene, CDR1 is ENHRY and CDR2 is SYGVKD. V gave up 10 bases and J gave up 4 bases, with 16 bases separating them. This chain's CDR3 is CATLQGTATEAFF. The CDR3 bases are TGTGCCACTCTACAGGGAACAGCCACTGAAGCTTTCTTT.

This clone was seen once. The CDR3 here is CASSDLTRPILNEQFF. The CDR3 coding sequence is TGCGCCAGCAGCGACCTCACTAGACCGATTCTCAATGAGCAGTTCTTC. V gene TRBV5-1 combines with J gene TRBJ2-1, with D possibly being TRBD2 (5 bases). This CDR3 is 16 amino acids long. Between the trimmed V and J ends, which lost 4 bases and 6 bases, there was a span of 20 bases. Germline V CDR1 and CDR2: SGHRS, YFSETQ. Full variable domain (rest looked up from reference TRBV5-1 and TRBJ2-1): KAGVTQTPRYLIKTRGQQVTLSCSPISGHRSVSWYQQTPGQGLQFLFEYFSETQRNKGNFPGRFSGRQFSNSRSEMNVSTLELGDSALYLCASSDLTRPILNEQFFGPGTRLTVL.

V gene TRBV7-6 combines with J gene TRBJ2-1; 8 nucleotides line up with TRBD1. With V trimmed by 1 base and J by 7 bases, 6 bases remained unmatched. CDR1 is SGHVS, CDR2 FNYEAQ, per germline. The CDR3 totals 15 residues. CDR3 nucleotide sequence: TGTGCCAGCAGCTTAGACCCCAGGGGGCGTAATGAGCAGTTCTTC. Translated: CASSLDPRGRNEQFF.

The V and J genes are TRBV29-1 and TRBJ2-7; TRBD2 might be the D (5 bases). The V gene's germline CDR1 is SQVTM and CDR2 ANQGSEA. This CDR3 spans 12 amino acids. Trimming took off 2 bases at V and 0 bases at J, with 5 bases between the two ends. The CDR3 region is CSVERDSYEQYF. CDR3 nucleotide sequence: TGCAGCGTTGAACGGGACTCCTACGAGCAGTACTTC.

V usage is TRBV28 and J usage is TRBJ2-3; 11 bases match TRBD2. After removal of 1 base from V and 0 bases from J, the junction contained 6 bases not matched to a gene. Germline CDR1 MDHEN, CDR2 SYDVKM. This CDR3 has 18 amino acids. The CDR3 is CASSLSGLAGLSTDTQYF. The CDR3 region has the DNA TGTGCCAGCAGTTTATCCGGACTAGCGGGCCTTAGCACAGATACGCAGTATTTT.

The chain is built from TRBV27 and TRBJ1-1; D unclear. Germline V lookup: CDR1 MNHEY, CDR2 SMNVEV (reference sequence). This CDR3 contains 11 residues. V dropped 4 bases and J dropped 8 bases, with 8 bases sitting between them. The CDR3 sequence: CASSSVLEAFF. DNA of the CDR3: TGTGCCAGCAGTTCCGTTCTCGAAGCTTTCTTT.